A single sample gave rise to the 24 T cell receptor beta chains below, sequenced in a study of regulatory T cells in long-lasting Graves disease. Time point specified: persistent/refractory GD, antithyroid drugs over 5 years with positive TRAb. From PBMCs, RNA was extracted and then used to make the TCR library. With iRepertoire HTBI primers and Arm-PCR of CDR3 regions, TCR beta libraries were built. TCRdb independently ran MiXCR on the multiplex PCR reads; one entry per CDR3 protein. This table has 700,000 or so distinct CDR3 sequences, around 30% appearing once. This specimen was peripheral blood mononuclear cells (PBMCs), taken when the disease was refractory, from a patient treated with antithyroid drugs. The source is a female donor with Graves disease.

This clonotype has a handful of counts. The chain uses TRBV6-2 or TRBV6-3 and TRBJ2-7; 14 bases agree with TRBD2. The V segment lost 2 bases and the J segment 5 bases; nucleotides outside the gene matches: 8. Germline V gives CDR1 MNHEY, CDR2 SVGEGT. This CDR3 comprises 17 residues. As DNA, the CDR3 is TGTGCCAGCAGTTACAAAACCGGGACTAGCGGGAGAAACGAGCAGTACTTC. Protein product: CASSYKTGTSGRNEQYF.

This CDR3 is CASSRNGQPQETQYF. The CDR3 DNA sequence: TGTGCCAGCAGCCGAAATGGACAGCCCCAAGAGACCCAGTACTTC. The chain uses TRBV7-9 and TRBJ2-5, with D possibly TRBD1 on 6 matching bases. The CDR3 is 15 amino acids. Germline V gene sequence: CDR1 SEHNR, CDR2 FQNEAQ (reference sequence). V lost 5 bases and J 1 base, leaving 14 bases between the germline ends.

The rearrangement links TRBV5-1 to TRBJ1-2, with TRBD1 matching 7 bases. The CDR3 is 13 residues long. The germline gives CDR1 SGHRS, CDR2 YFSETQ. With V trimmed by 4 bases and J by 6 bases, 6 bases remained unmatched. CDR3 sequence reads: CASSASGGHGYTF. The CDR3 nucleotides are TGCGCCAGCAGCGCTTCAGGGGGACATGGCTACACCTTC. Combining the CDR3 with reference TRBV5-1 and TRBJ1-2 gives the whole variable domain KAGVTQTPRYLIKTRGQQVTLSCSPISGHRSVSWYQQTPGQGLQFLFEYFSETQRNKGNFPGRFSGRQFSNSRSEMNVSTLELGDSALYLCASSASGGHGYTFGSGTRLTVV.

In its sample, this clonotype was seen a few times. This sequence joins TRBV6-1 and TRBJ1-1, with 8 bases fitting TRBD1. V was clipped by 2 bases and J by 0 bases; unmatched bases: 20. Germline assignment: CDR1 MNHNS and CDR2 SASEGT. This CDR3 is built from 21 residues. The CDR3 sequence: CASSEFTLDRNRGTLNTEAFF. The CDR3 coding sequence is TGTGCCAGCAGTGAATTTACGTTGGATAGGAACAGGGGGACTCTGAACACTGAAGCTTTCTTT.

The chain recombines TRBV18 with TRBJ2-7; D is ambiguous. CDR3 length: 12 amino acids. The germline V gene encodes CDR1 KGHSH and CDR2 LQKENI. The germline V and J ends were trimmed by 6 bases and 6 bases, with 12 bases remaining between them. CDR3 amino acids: CASSSDSGEQYF. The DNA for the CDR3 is TGTGCCAGCTCTTCCGACTCGGGCGAGCAGTACTTC.

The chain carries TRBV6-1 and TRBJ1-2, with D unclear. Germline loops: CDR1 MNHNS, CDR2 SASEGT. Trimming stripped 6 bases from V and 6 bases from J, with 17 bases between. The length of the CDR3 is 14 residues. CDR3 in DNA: TGTGCCAGCAGAAACACCATCATTGGGGATGGCTACACCTTC. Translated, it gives CASRNTIIGDGYTF.

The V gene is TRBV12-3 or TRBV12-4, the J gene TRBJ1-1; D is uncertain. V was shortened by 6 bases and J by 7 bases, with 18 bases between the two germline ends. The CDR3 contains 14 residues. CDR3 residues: CASSPHAPEGEAFF. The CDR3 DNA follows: TGTGCCAGCAGCCCGCACGCTCCGGAGGGTGAAGCTTTCTTT.

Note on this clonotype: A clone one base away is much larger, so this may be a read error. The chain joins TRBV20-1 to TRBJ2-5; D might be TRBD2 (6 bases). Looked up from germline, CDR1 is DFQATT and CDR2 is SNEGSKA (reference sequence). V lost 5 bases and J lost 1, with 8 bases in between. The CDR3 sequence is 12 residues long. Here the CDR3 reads CSAVGGQETQYF. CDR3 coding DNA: TGCAGTGCTGTGGGGGGCCAAGAGACCCAGTACTTC.

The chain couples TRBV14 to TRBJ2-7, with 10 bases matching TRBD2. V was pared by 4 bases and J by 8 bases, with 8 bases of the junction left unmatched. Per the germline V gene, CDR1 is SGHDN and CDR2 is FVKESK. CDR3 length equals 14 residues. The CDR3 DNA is TGTGCCAGCAGCCTGGAGCCTAGCGGGAGAAAGCAGTACTTC. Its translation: CASSLEPSGRKQYF.

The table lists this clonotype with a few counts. The CDR3 DNA sequence: TGTGCCAGTAGAACCTCGGACAGAACAACTAATGAAAAACTGTTTTTT. The encoded protein is CASRTSDRTTNEKLFF. V and J are TRBV19 and TRBJ1-4, with D possibly TRBD1 on 6 matching bases. V was trimmed by 6 bases and J by 0 bases, leaving 14 bases between them. This CDR3 has 16 residues. Germline V gene lookup returns CDR1 LNHDA and CDR2 SQIVND (reference sequence).

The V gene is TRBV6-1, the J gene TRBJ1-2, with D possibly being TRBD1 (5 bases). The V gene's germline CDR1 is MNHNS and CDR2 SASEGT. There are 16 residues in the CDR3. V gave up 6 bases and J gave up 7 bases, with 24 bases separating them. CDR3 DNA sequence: TGTGCCAGCAGCCCCTTGGGGGAATGGACGGAGGGTGGCTACACCTTC. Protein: CASSPLGEWTEGGYTF.

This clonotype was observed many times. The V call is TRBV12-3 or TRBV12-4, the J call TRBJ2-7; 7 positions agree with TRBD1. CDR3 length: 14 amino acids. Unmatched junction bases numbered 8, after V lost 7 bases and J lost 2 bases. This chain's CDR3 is CASTTTGTPYEQYF. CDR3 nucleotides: TGTGCCAGCACCACGACAGGGACCCCCTACGAGCAGTACTTC.

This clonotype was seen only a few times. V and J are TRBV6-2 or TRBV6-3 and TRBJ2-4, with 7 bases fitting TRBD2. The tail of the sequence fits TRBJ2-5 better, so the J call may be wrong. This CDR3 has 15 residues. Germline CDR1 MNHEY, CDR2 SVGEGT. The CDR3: CASSYPAGRGETQYF. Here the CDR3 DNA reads TGTGCCAGCAGTTACCCAGCGGGACGGGGAGAGACCCAGTACTTC.

The chain's CDR3 is CATSGAGQGNTEAFF. Written as DNA, the CDR3 is TGTGCCACCAGTGGAGCCGGCCAGGGGAACACTGAAGCTTTCTTT. The chain links TRBV24-1 to TRBJ1-1, with D possibly matching TRBD1 (5 bases). Looked up from germline, CDR1 is KGHDR and CDR2 is SFDVKD. The germline V and J ends were trimmed by 5 bases and 1 base, with 13 bases remaining between them. The CDR3 length is 15 residues.

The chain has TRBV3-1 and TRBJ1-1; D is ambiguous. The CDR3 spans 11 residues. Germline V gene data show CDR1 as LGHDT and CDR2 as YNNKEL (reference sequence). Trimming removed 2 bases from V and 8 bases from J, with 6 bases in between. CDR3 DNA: TGTGCCAGCAGCCAAAGACGGGAAGCTTTCTTT. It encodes CASSQRREAFF.

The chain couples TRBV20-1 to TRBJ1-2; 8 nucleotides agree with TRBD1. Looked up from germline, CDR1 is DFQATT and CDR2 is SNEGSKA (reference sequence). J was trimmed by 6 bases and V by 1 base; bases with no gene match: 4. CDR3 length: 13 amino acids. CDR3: CSARGAQGDGYTF. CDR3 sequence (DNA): TGCAGTGCTAGAGGGGCACAGGGGGATGGCTACACCTTC.

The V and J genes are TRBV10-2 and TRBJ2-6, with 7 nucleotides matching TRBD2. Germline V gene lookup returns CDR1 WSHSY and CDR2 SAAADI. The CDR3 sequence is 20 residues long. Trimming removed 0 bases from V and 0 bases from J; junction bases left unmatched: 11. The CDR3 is CASSESGWLAESSGANVLTF. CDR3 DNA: TGCGCCAGCAGTGAGTCGGGCTGGCTAGCGGAGAGCTCTGGGGCCAACGTCCTGACTTTC.

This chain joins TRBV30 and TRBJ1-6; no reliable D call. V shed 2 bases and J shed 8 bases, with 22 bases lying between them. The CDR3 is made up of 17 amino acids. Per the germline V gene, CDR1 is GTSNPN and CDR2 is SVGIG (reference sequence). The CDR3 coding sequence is TGTGCCTGGAGTATCCCATCACCGGGAACTGTTGATTCACCCCTCCACTTT. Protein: CAWSIPSPGTVDSPLHF.

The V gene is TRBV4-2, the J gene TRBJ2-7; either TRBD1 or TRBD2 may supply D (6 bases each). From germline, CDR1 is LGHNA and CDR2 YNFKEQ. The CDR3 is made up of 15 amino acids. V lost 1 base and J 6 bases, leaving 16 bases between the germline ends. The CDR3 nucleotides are TGTGCCAGCAGCCAAGTGGAGGGCCAGGGGCTCGAGCAGTACTTC. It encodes CASSQVEGQGLEQYF.

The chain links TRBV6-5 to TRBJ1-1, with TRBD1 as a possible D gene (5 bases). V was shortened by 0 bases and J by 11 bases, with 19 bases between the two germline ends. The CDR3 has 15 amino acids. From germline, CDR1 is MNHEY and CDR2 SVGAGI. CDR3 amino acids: CASSYSNQGSGRAFF. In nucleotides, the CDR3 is TGTGCCAGCAGTTACTCGAATCAGGGTTCGGGTCGGGCTTTCTTT.

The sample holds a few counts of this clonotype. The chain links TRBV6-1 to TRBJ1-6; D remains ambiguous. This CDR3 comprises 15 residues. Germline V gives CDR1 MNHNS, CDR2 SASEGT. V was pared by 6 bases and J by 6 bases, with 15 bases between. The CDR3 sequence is CASRIDAALNSPLHF. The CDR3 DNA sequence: TGTGCCAGCAGAATAGACGCAGCCCTTAATTCACCCCTCCACTTT.

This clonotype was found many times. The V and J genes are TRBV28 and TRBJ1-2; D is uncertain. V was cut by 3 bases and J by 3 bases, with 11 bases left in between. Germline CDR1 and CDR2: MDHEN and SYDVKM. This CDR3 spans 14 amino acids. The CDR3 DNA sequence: TGTGCCAGCAGTTTTTCCGGGTCGGACTATGGCTACACCTTC. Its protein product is CASSFSGSDYGYTF.

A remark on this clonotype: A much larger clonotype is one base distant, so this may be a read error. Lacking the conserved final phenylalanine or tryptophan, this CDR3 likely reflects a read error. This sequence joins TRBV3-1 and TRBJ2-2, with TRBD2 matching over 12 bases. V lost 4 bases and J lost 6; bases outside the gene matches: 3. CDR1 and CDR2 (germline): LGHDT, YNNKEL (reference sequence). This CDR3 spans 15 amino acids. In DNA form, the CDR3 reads TGTGCCAGCAGCCCGTGGACTAGCGGGGCCGGGGAGCTGTTTCTT. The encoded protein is CASSPWTSGAGELFL.

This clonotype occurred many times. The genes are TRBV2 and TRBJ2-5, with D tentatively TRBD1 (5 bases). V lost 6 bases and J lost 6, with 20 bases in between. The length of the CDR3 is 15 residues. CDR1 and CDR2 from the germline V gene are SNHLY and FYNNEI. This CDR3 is CASRPERQGFKTQYF. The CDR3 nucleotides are TGTGCCAGCAGACCGGAGAGGCAGGGATTTAAGACCCAGTACTTC.